The sequence of this TCR beta chain was determined in a study of identical twins. In TCRdb, the 5' RACE reads were re-called with MiXCR into one record per CDR3 protein. Of fewer than 900,000 distinct CDR3 sequences in the sample, about 20% were seen once. The table lists this clonotype with a few counts. The target antigen is unknown. Findings and caveats of the study: Beta out-of-frame sequences showed weaker excess twin sharing. Conclusions relied on cross-sectional statistical analysis, not following the same donors. Out-of-frame alpha sequences shared by twins showed excess low generation probability.

CDR1 and CDR2 from the germline V gene are LGHDT and YNNKEL (reference sequence). This CDR3 spans 12 amino acids. V gave up 3 bases and J gave up 11 bases, with 13 bases separating them. These data are also associated with another study on T cells expressing NK-cell markers.

Sequenced input: PBMCs. The V call is TRBV3-1, the J call TRBJ1-1; unclear D gene. The source of this sequence is a woman in her late teens or twenties in good health. This CDR3 is CASSQGPRGAFF. CDR3 in DNA: TGTGCCAGCAGCCAGGGCCCTAGAGGTGCTTTCTTT.